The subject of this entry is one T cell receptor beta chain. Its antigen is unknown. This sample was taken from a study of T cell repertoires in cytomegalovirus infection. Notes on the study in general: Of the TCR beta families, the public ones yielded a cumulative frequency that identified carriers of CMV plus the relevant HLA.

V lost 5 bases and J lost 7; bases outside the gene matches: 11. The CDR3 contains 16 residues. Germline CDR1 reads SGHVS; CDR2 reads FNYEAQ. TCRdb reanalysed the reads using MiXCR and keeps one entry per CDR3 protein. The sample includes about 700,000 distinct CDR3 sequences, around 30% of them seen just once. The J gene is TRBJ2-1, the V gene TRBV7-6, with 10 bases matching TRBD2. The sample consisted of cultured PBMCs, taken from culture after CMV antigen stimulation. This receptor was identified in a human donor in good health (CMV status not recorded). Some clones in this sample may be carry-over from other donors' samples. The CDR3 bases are TGTGCCAGCAGCCCCCCCACTAGCGGGATGGCTAATGAGCAGTTCTTC. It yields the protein CASSPPTSGMANEQFF.